The clone carrying this T cell receptor (beta chain) was observed a few times. Its target is unknown. Each CDR3 protein is one row after TCRdb ran MiXCR on the reads. The sample shows some 920,000 distinct CDR3 sequences, around 29% of them seen only once. Trimming left V 7 bases short and J 2 bases short, with 15 bases between. From germline, CDR1 is LNHNV and CDR2 YYDKDF (reference sequence). This CDR3 contains 15 residues. The sample comes from a study of T cell repertoires in cytomegalovirus infection. The sequence came from a human donor in good health (CMV status not recorded). Some clones in this sample may be carry-over from other donors' samples. The V gene is TRBV15, the J gene TRBJ1-3; D is undetermined. Source: cultured CD8+ T cells from PBMCs, taken from culture after CMV antigen stimulation. The CDR3 is CATTQQRRTGNTIYF. The CDR3, as DNA: TGTGCCACCACCCAGCAGCGAAGAACTGGAAACACCATATATTTT. Looking up the rest from reference TRBV15 and TRBJ1-3 gives the full variable domain: DAMVIQNPRYQVTQFGKPVTLSCSQTLNHNVMYWYQQKSSQAPKLLFHYYDKDFNNEADTPDNFQSRRPNTSFCFLDIRSPGLGDTAMYLCATTQQRRTGNTIYFGEGSWLTVV.